This passage covers 11 T cell receptor beta chains from one sample sequenced in a study of blood T cell repertoires in COVID-19. Only in-frame clones appear in the TCRdb table, and some are missing; sequencing was by immunoSEQ multiplex PCR. The sample has roughly 380,000 clones; over 75% are singletons. Sequencing was done on a sample of PBMCs or T cells enriched from blood (not recorded which). The receptors were sampled from a woman aged 25 to 39 who had recovered from COVID-19.

This rearrangement joins TRBV27 to TRBJ1-1, with a tentative D call TRBD1 (6 bases). The germline V gene encodes CDR1 MNHEY and CDR2 SMNVEV (reference sequence). V was pared by 6 bases and J by 0 bases, with 17 bases between. This CDR3 comprises 16 residues. The CDR3 nucleotides read TGTGCCAGCAGAATACAGGGAGACCACATGAACACTGAAGCTTTCTTT. It codes for CASRIQGDHMNTEAFF.

The rearrangement uses TRBV7-2 and TRBJ2-2, with D unclear. V dropped 4 bases and J dropped 1 base, with 10 bases sitting between them. This CDR3 is 15 amino acids long. Germline loops: CDR1 SGHTA, CDR2 FQGNSA. The CDR3 DNA reads as TGTGCCAGCAGCTCGGGTAGGCTGAACACCGGGGAGCTGTTTTTT. Translation gives CASSSGRLNTGELFF.

The chain carries TRBV14 and TRBJ1-6; 7 nucleotides agree with TRBD1. Germline V gene sequence: CDR1 SGHDN, CDR2 FVKESK. The ends lost 5 bases at V and 13 bases at J; junction bases unmatched: 17. This CDR3 comprises 16 residues. CDR3 coding DNA: TGTGCCAGCAGCGGGGGACAGAATAATCTAATTCACCCCCTCCACTTT. Protein product: CASSGGQNNLIHPLHF.

This sequence joins TRBV12-3 or TRBV12-4 and TRBJ1-1, with D perhaps TRBD1 (6 bases). Deletions cut 5 bases from V and 0 bases from J, with 7 bases between. This CDR3 has 13 residues. This CDR3 reads CASSTGLNTEAFF. DNA for the CDR3: TGTGCCAGCAGTACAGGGTTGAACACTGAAGCTTTCTTT.

The CDR3 here is CASSLRGNQPQHF. The CDR3 region has the DNA TGTGCCAGCAGCCTCAGGGGGAATCAGCCCCAGCATTTT. The chain couples TRBV11-2 to TRBJ1-5, with 7 bases identical to TRBD1. From germline, CDR1 is SGHAT and CDR2 FQNNGV. CDR3 length: 13 residues. With 5 bases clipped from V and 4 bases from J, the junction kept 2 bases outside the gene matches.

The chain uses TRBV2 and TRBJ2-2, with unresolved D. Germline CDR1 is SNHLY and CDR2 is FYNNEI. Trimming left V 6 bases short and J 8 bases short, with 25 bases between. This CDR3 spans 17 amino acids. The CDR3 is CASRPLSYLNLPGELFF. DNA of the CDR3: TGTGCCAGCAGACCCCTTTCCTATCTAAACTTACCGGGGGAGCTGTTTTTT.

The CDR3 here is CASSIWDRPDYGYTF. In nucleotides, the CDR3 is TGTGCCAGTAGTATTTGGGACAGACCCGATTATGGCTACACCTTC. This sequence joins TRBV19 and TRBJ1-2, with TRBD1 identical over 7 bases. Germline CDR1 is LNHDA and CDR2 is SQIVND (reference sequence). Unmatched junction bases numbered 9, after V lost 3 bases and J lost 5 bases. This CDR3 has 15 amino acids.

The chain carries TRBV19 and TRBJ1-6; D gene unclear. Germline values: CDR1 LNHDA, CDR2 SQIVND (reference sequence). The CDR3 is 15 residues long. The V gene lost 5 bases and the J gene lost 7 bases, with 15 bases spanning the gap. Here the CDR3 reads CASSSRLGTNSPLHF. In nucleotides, the CDR3 is TGTGCCAGTAGTTCTCGACTTGGTACCAATTCACCCCTCCACTTT.

CDR3 in amino acids: CASSYDRRNSPLHF. In nucleotides, the CDR3 is TGTGCCAGCAGTTACGACAGGAGGAATTCACCCCTCCACTTT. This chain joins TRBV6-2 or TRBV6-3 and TRBJ1-6; maybe TRBD1 (6 bases). The CDR3 runs 14 residues. The germline V gene has CDR1 MNHEY and CDR2 SVGEGT. Trimming cost V 2 bases and J 7 bases, with 9 bases left between them.

The chain links TRBV7-9 to TRBJ1-3; maybe TRBD1 (6 bases). The V end lost 4 bases, the J end lost 2 bases, and 12 bases lay between the germline ends. The CDR3 has 15 residues. Germline lookup yields CDR1 SEHNR and CDR2 FQNEAQ (reference sequence). CDR3 loop: CASSSRGLPGNTIYF. The CDR3, as DNA: TGTGCCAGCAGCTCCAGGGGCTTGCCTGGAAACACCATATATTTT. Looking up the rest from reference TRBV7-9 and TRBJ1-3 gives the full variable domain: DTGVSQNPRHKITKRGQNVTFRCDPISEHNRLYWYRQTLGQGPEFLTYFQNEAQLEKSRLLSDRFSAERPKGSFSTLEIQRTEQGDSAMYLCASSSRGLPGNTIYFGEGSWLTVV.

The chain recombines TRBV2 with TRBJ2-6; a weak D match, TRBD2 (5 bases). V was cut by 7 bases and J by 2 bases, with 9 bases left in between. This CDR3 comprises 14 residues. Germline CDR1 and CDR2: SNHLY and FYNNEI. DNA for the CDR3: TGTGCCAGCATCGGGGTAACTGGGGCCAACGTCCTGACTTTC. Its translation is CASIGVTGANVLTF.